This T cell receptor (beta chain) appears in the sequencing data of a study of OX40 agonist ivuxolimab in advanced cancers. Patients were ruled out by autoimmune disease history or systemic immunosuppression. Assay: immunoSEQ multiplex PCR; the TCRdb copy retains only in-frame clones and omits some. The sample has about 63,000 clones; 81% are singletons. V was shortened by 4 bases and J by 13 bases, with 11 bases between the two germline ends. Germline loops: CDR1 ENHRY, CDR2 SYGVKD. CDR3 length: 11 residues. The specimen comprised CD4+ or CD8+ T cells sorted from blood, sampled in a trial of the OX40 agonist ivuxolimab. This TCR was recovered from an adult with an advanced solid tumor such as melanoma, head and neck, liver or kidney cancer. V is TRBV10-3 and J is TRBJ1-5, with D uncertain. As DNA, the CDR3 is TGTGCCATCAGTGGGGGAGGGTCACAGCATTTT. This translates into CAISGGGSQHF.